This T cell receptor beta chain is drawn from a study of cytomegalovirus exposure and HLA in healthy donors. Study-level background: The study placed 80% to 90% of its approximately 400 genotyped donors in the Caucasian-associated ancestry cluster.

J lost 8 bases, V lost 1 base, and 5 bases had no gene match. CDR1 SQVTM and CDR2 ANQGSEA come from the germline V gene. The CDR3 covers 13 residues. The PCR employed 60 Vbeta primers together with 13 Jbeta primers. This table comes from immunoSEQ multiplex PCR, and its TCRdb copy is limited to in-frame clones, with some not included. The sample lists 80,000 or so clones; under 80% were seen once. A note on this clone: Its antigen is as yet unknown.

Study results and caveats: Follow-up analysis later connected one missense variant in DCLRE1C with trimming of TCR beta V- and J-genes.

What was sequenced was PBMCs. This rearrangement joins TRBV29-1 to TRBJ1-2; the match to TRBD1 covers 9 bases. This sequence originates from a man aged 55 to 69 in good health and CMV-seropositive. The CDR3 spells CSVEGWDREGYTF. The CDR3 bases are TGCAGCGTTGAAGGTTGGGACAGGGAAGGCTACACCTTC.